This TCR beta chain comes out of a study of control samples from healthy donors and cancer patients. Produced via immunoSEQ multiplex PCR; TCRdb's table is partial and in-frame only. Of about 84,000 clones listed, 70% to 85% are singletons. The receptor was isolated from a man between 60 and 70 years old with head and neck cancer. The specimen sequenced was PBMCs.

CDR3 DNA sequence: TGTGCCAGCAGCCGCGGACTAGCGGGGGGCTACGAGCAGTACTTC. This codes for CASSRGLAGGYEQYF. The chain couples TRBV3-1 (or the pseudogene TRBV3-2) to TRBJ2-7, with TRBD2 matching 14 bases. After removal of 4 bases from V and 3 bases from J, the junction contained 2 bases not matched to a gene. The CDR3 extends over 15 amino acids. Looked up from germline, CDR1 is LGHDT and CDR2 is YNNKEL (reference sequence).